This note documents a single TCR beta chain sequence. This sample was taken from a study of PD-L1 blockade in urothelial cancer. In the study overall: Blood drawn 3 weeks (second dose) and 6 weeks after treatment start was analyzed.

The time point denotes: peripheral blood 6 weeks after treatment start. V lost 10 bases, J lost 8 bases, and 10 bases stayed unmatched. Germline V gene lookup returns CDR1 SGHAT and CDR2 FQNNGV. The CDR3 has 12 amino acids. The assay was immunoSEQ multiplex PCR, and TCRdb's table has in-frame clones only and misses some. The data contain tens of thousands of clones, approximately 86% of them singletons. The sample in question was PBMCs, obtained around atezolizumab (anti-PD-L1) treatment. This chain joins TRBV11-2 and TRBJ1-1, with 7 nucleotides matching TRBD1. The sequence was obtained from a man between 60 and 75 years old with urothelial cancer. The CDR3: CATQGPSWEAFF. As DNA, the CDR3 is TGTGCCACACAGGGGCCTTCTTGGGAAGCTTTCTTT. Filled out from reference TRBV11-2 and TRBJ1-1, the complete variable domain reads EAGVAQSPRYKIIEKRQSVAFWCNPISGHATLYWYQQILGQGPKLLIQFQNNGVVDDSQLPKDRFSAERLKGVDSTLKIQPAKLEDSAVYLCATQGPSWEAFFGQGTRLTVV.